The T cell receptor beta chain under discussion was sequenced for a study of regulatory T cells in long-lasting Graves disease. Study observations and caveats: Lower TCR diversity characterized persistent Graves' patients relative to newly diagnosed patients. Repertoires from persistent disease leaned toward TRBV28, TRBJ1-2 and TRBJ2-5.

Time point described: newly diagnosed GD, antithyroid drugs for less than 3 months. Scientists built the TCR library using RNA that was extracted from PBMCs. Blood from the periphery, nine milliliters in all, was drawn into EDTA tubes. Combining iRepertoire HTBI primers with Arm-PCR of CDR3 regions, the authors built TCR beta libraries. TCRdb re-analysed the multiplex PCR reads in MiXCR, keeping a single row per CDR3 protein. The data contain 400,000 to 500,000 distinct CDR3 sequences, 11% to 15% of them singletons. The germline CDR1 and CDR2 sequences are SGHTA and FQGTGA. The CDR3 is 15 residues long. Between the trimmed V and J ends, which lost 1 base and 4 bases, there was a span of 11 bases. This clonotype was seen ten or more times. Antigen unknown. These records were also assigned to another study, of T cells in Graves' hyperthyroidism and ophthalmopathy. That publication notes: In simple terms, a model built on 13 V-J features told ophthalmopathy apart from stable hyperthyroidism.

The chain couples TRBV7-3 to TRBJ2-1; the D gene is possibly TRBD2 (7 bases). The origin of this receptor is a woman between 45 and 65 years old with Graves disease. The sequencing used peripheral blood mononuclear cells (PBMCs), collected at new diagnosis, from a patient treated with antithyroid drugs. CDR3 region: CASSLRGGGYNEQFF. Here the CDR3 DNA reads TGTGCCAGCAGCTTAAGGGGGGGCGGGTACAATGAGCAGTTCTTC.